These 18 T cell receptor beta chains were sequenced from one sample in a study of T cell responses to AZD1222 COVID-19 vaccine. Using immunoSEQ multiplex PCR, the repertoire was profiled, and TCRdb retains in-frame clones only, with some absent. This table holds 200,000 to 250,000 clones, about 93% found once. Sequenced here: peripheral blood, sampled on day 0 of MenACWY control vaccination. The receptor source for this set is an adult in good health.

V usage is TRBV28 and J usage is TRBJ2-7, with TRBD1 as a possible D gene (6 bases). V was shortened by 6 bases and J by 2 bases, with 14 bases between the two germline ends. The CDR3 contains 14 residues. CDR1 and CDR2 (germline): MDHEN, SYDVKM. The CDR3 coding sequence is TGTGCCAGCAGACAGGGACGGCCTCCCTACGAGCAGTACTTC. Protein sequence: CASRQGRPPYEQYF. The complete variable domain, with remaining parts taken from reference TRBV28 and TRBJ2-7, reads DVKVTQSSRYLVKRTGEKVFLECVQDMDHENMFWYRQDPGLGLRLIYFSYDVKMKEKGDIPEGYSVSREKKERFSLILESASTNQTSMYLCASRQGRPPYEQYFGPGTRLTVT.

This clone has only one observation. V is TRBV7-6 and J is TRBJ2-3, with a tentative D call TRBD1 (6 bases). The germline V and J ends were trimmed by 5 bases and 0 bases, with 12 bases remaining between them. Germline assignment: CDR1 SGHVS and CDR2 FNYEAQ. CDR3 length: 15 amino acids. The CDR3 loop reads CASSPRDISTDTQYF. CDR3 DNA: TGTGCCAGCAGCCCCCGGGACATTAGCACAGATACGCAGTATTTT. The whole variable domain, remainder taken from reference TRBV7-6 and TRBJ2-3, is GAGVSQSPRYKVTKRGQDVALRCDPISGHVSLYWYRQALGQGPEFLTYFNYEAQQDKSGLPNDRFSAERPEGSISTLTIQRTEQRDSAMYRCASSPRDISTDTQYFGPGTRLTVL.

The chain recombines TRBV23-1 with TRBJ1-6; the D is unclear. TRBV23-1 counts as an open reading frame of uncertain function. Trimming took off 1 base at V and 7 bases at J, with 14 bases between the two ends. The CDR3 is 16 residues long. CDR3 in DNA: TGCGCCAGCAGTCAATGGGGAGGGTACGGCAATTCACCCCTCCACTTT. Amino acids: CASSQWGGYGNSPLHF.

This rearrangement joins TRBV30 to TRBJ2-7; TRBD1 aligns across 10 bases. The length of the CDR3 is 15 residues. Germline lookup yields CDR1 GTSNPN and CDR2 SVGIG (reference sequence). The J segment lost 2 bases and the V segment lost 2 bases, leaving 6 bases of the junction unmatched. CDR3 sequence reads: CAWSPSGTGAYEQYF. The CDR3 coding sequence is TGTGCCTGGAGTCCATCCGGGACAGGGGCCTACGAGCAGTACTTC.

CDR3: CASSLGRGGPDTQYF. CDR3 sequence (DNA): TGTGCCAGCAGTCTGGGGCGGGGGGGCCCAGATACGCAGTATTTT. The gene calls are TRBV6-5 and TRBJ2-3, with TRBD2 identical over 9 bases. The CDR3 is 15 residues long. V was pared by 5 bases and J by 4 bases, with 7 bases of the junction left unmatched. Germline V lookup: CDR1 MNHEY, CDR2 SVGAGI.

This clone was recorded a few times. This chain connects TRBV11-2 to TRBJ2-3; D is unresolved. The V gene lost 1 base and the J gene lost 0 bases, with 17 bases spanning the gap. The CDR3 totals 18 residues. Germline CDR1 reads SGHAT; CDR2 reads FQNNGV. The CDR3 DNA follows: TGTGCCAGCAGCTTAGCCCCCCCTCATCTTACTAGCACAGATACGCAGTATTTT. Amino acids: CASSLAPPHLTSTDTQYF.

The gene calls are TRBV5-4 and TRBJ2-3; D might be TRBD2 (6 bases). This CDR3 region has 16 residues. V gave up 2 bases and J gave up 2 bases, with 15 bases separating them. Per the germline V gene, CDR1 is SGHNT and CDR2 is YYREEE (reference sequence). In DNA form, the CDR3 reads TGTGCCAGCAGCTTTCCGCACGGGGGTCCCACAGATACGCAGTATTTT. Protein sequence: CASSFPHGGPTDTQYF.

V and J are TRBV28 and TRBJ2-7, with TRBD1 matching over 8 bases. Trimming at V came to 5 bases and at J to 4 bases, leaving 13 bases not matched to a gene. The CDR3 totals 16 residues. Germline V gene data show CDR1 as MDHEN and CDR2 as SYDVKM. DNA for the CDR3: TGTGCCAGCAGTCTGAGCCCGGACAGGGTTGCTTACGAGCAGTACTTC. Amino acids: CASSLSPDRVAYEQYF.

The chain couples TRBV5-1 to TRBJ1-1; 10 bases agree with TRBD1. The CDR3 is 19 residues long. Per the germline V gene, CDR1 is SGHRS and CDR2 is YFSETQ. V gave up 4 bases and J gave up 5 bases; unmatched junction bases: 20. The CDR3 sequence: CASSVNLGDRGGQDTEAFF. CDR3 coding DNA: TGCGCCAGCAGCGTGAATTTAGGGGACAGGGGTGGTCAGGATACTGAAGCTTTCTTT.

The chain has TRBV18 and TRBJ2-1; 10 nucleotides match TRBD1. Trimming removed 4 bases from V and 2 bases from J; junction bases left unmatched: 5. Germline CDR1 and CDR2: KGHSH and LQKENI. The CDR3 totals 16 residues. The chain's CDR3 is CASSLTGTGAYNEQFF. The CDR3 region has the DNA TGTGCCAGCTCACTGACCGGGACAGGGGCCTACAATGAGCAGTTCTTC.

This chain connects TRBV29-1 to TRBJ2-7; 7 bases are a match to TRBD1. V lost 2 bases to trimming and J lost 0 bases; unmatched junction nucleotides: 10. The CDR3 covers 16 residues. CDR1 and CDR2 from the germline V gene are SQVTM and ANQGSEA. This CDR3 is CSVEFFGRGSSYEQYF. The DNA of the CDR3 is TGCAGCGTTGAATTCTTTGGCAGGGGGAGCTCCTACGAGCAGTACTTC.

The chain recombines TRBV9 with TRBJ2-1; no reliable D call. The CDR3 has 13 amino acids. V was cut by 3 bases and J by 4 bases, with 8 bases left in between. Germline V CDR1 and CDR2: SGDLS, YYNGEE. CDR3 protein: CASSETIYNEQFF. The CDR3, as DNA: TGTGCCAGCAGCGAGACAATTTACAATGAGCAGTTCTTC.

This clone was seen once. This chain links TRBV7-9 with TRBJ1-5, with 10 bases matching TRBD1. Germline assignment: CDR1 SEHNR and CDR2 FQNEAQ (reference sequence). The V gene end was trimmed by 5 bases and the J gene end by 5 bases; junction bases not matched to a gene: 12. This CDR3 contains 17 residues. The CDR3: CASSLNRGQGGHQPQHF. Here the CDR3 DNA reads TGTGCCAGCAGCCTCAATCGCGGACAGGGGGGGCATCAGCCCCAGCATTTT.

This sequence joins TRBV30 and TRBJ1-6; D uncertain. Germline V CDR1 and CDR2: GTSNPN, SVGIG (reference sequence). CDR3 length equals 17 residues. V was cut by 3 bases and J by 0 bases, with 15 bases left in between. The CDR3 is CAWRSRETSSYNSPLHF. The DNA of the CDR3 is TGTGCCTGGAGGTCCCGGGAAACGAGCTCCTATAATTCACCCCTCCACTTT.

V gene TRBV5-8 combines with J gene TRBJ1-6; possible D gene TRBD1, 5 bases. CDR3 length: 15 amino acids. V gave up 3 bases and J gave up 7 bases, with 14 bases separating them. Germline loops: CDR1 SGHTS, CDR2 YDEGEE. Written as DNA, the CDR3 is TGTGCCAGCAGCTGGAAGCAGGGTCGCAATTCACCCCTCCACTTT. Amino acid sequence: CASSWKQGRNSPLHF.

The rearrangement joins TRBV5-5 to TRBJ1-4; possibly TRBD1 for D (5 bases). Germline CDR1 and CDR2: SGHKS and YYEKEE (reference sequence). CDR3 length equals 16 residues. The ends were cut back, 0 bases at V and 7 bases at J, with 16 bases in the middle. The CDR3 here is CASSLAGGLLGEKLFF. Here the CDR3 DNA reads TGTGCCAGCAGCTTGGCCGGGGGACTTTTGGGTGAAAAACTGTTTTTT.

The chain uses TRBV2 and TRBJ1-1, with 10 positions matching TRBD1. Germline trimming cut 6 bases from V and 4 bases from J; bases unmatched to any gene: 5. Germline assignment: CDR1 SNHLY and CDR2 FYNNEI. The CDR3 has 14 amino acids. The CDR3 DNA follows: TGTGCCAGCAGGAGCCGGGACAGGGGCACTGAAGCTTTCTTT. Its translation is CASRSRDRGTEAFF.

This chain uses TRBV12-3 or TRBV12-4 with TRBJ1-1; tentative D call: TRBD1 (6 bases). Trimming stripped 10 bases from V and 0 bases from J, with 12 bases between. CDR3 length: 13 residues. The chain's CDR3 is CATSAGVNTEAFF. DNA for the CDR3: TGTGCCACCAGCGCAGGGGTGAACACTGAAGCTTTCTTT.